Sequencing of this T cell receptor beta chain was carried out in a study of T cell changes during pregnancy in multiple sclerosis. The assay was immunoSEQ multiplex PCR, and TCRdb's table has in-frame clones only and misses some. This table has approximately 100,000 clones, approximately 92% appearing once. With V trimmed by 3 bases and J by 5 bases, 10 bases remained unmatched. Germline V gives CDR1 SQVTM, CDR2 ANQGSEA. This CDR3 contains 16 residues. The TCR originated in a female donor with multiple sclerosis, enrolled in a pregnancy study. This chain links TRBV29-1 with TRBJ2-1, with 10 bases lining up with TRBD2. The sample here was peripheral blood, taken in the second trimester of pregnancy. Here the CDR3 DNA reads TGCAGCGTTGAGGGGGACGGACTAGCGGAGAACAATGAGCAGTTCTTC. Amino acids: CSVEGDGLAENNEQFF.